Sequencing of this T cell receptor beta chain was carried out in a study of cytomegalovirus exposure and HLA in healthy donors. PCR involved 60 Vbeta and 13 Jbeta primers. Repertoires were generated with immunoSEQ multiplex PCR, while TCRdb's copy carries only in-frame clones and drops some. The profile shows fewer than 150,000 clones, 74% of them singletons. CDR1 and CDR2 (germline): SGHRS, YFSETQ. CDR3 length: 14 residues. Germline trimming cut 0 bases from V and 9 bases from J; bases unmatched to any gene: 4. Concerning this clone itself: The antigen is not known.

Study-level results: Under in vitro conditions, three CMV-associated chains were confirmed as specific for CMV antigens. In a later analysis, specific HLA alleles were associated with 15,000 or so TCR beta sequences at a 0.05 false discovery rate.

This TCR derives from a woman aged 45-59 years in good health and CMV-seropositive. The sample was PBMCs. The chain carries TRBV5-1 and TRBJ1-3; 9 bases fit TRBD1. The CDR3 nucleotides are TGCGCCAGCAGCTTGGGACAGGGACAGGGCACCATATATTTT. This encodes CASSLGQGQGTIYF. Together with reference TRBV5-1 and TRBJ1-3, the CDR3 gives the full variable domain: KAGVTQTPRYLIKTRGQQVTLSCSPISGHRSVSWYQQTPGQGLQFLFEYFSETQRNKGNFPGRFSGRQFSNSRSEMNVSTLELGDSALYLCASSLGQGQGTIYFGEGSWLTVV.